The clone carrying this T cell receptor (beta chain) occurred many times. Its antigen remains unidentified. Specified time point: pre-sensitization, week 0. Treatment in this sample: therapeutic diphenylcyclopropenone sensitization with weekly scalp DPC. The sample belongs to a study of human T cells and chemical hapten exposure. About the research overall: DPC at 2% was the sensitizing agent, placed on roughly 2 cm by roughly 2 cm of upper inner arm skin.

Findings and caveats of the study: Unchanged with DPC sensitization were TCRs above 1 in 1000 frequency. Patch test score was positively correlated with the counts of TCRs that had expanded at PT1.

TCRdb re-analysed the RACE reads in MiXCR, keeping a single row per CDR3 protein. Of about 380,000 distinct CDR3 sequences listed, more than 4.5% are singletons. The sequence came from a woman aged 45 to 65 with alopecia areata. Some clones in this sample may be carry-over from other donors' samples. The specimen was whole blood, collected in connection with sensitization to the hapten diphenylcyclopropenone (DPC).

This CDR3 reads CASSFGLAGGEFF. The CDR3, as DNA: TGTGCCAGCAGCTTCGGACTAGCGGGAGGGGAGTTCTTC. This chain uses TRBV7-9 with TRBJ2-1, with 15 positions matching TRBD2. Trimming removed 3 bases from V and 14 bases from J; junction bases left unmatched: 2. CDR3 length equals 13 residues. Germline V gives CDR1 SEHNR, CDR2 FQNEAQ (reference sequence).